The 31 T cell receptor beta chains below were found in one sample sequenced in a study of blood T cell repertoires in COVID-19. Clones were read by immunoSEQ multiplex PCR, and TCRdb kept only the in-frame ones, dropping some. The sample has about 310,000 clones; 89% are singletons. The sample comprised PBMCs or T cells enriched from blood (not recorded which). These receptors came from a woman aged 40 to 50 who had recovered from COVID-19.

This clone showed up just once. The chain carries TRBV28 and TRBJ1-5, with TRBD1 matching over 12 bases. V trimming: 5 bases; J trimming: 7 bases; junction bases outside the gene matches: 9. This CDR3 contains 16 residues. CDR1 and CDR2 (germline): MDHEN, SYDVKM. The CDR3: CASSTRDRGQGQPQHF. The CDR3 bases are TGTGCCAGCAGTACCCGGGACAGGGGGCAAGGACAGCCCCAGCATTTT.

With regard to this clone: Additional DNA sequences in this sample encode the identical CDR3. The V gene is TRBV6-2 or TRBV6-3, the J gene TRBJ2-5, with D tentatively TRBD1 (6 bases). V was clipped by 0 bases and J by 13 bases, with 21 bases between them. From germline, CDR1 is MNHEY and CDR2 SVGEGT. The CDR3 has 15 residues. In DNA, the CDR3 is TGTGCCAGCAGTTACTCGACAGGCCGAGGCGGTCCTTGGTACTTC. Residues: CASSYSTGRGGPWYF.

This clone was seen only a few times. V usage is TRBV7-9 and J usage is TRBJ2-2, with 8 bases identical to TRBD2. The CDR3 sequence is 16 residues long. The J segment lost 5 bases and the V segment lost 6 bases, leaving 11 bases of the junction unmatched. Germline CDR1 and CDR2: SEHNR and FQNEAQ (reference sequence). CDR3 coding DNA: TGTGCCAGCAGTCTTACTAGCGGCGGGCGGACCGGGGAGCTGTTTTTT. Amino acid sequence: CASSLTSGGRTGELFF.

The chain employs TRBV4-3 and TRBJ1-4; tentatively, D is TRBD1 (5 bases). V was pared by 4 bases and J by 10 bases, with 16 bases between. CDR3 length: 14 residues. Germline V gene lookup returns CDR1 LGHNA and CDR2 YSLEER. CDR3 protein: CASSPGTLPGKLFF. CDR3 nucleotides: TGCGCCAGCAGCCCCGGGACTCTCCCTGGAAAACTGTTTTTT.

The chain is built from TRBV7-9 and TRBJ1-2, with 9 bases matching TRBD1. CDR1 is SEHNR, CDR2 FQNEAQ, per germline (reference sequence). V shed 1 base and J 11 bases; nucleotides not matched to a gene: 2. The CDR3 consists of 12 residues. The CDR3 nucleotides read TGTGCCAGCAGCTTAGGGGACAGGGTTTACACCTTC. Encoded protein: CASSLGDRVYTF.

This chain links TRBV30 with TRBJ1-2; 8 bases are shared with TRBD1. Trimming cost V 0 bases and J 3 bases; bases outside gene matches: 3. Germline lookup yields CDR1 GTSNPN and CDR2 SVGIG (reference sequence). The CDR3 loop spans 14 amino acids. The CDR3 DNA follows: TGTGCCTGGAGTGTAACGACAGGGGACTATGGCTACACCTTC. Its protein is CAWSVTTGDYGYTF. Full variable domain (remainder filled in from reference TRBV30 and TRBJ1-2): SQTIHQWPATLVQPVGSPLSLECTVEGTSNPNLYWYRQAAGRGLQLLFYSVGIGQISSEVPQNLSASRPQDRQFILSSKKLLLSDSGFYLCAWSVTTGDYGYTFGSGTRLTVV.

CDR3 nucleotide sequence: TGTGCCAGCAGCTTGACTTACTGGGAGCTGTTTTTT. Protein: CASSLTYWELFF. V is TRBV7-9 and J is TRBJ2-2, with D unclear. The CDR3 extends over 12 amino acids. Trimming pared 3 bases from V and 9 bases from J, leaving 8 bases between. Germline V lookup: CDR1 SEHNR, CDR2 FQNEAQ (reference sequence).

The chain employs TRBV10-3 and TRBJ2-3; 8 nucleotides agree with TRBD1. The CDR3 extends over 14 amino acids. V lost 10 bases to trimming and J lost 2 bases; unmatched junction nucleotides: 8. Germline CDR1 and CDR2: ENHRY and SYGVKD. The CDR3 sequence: CASRQGLDTDTQYF. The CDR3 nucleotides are TGTGCCAGCCGACAGGGGCTGGACACAGATACGCAGTATTTT.

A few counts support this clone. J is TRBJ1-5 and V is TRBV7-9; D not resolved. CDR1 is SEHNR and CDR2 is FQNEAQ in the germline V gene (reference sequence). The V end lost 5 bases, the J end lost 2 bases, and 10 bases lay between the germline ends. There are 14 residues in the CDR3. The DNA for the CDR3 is TGTGCCAGCAGCGGCCACAGTGGCAATCAGCCCCAGCATTTT. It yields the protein CASSGHSGNQPQHF. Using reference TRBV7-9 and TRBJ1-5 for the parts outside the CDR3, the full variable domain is DTGVSQNPRHKITKRGQNVTFRCDPISEHNRLYWYRQTLGQGPEFLTYFQNEAQLEKSRLLSDRFSAERPKGSFSTLEIQRTEQGDSAMYLCASSGHSGNQPQHFGDGTRLSIL.

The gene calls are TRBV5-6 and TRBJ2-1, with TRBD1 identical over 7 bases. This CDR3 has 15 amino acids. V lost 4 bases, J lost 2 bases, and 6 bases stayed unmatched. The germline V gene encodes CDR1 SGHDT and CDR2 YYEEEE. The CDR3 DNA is TGTGCCAGCAGCGGAGACAGGGTGGCCTACAATGAGCAGTTCTTC. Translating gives CASSGDRVAYNEQFF. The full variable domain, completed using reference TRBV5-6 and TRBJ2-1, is DAGVTQSPTHLIKTRGQQVTLRCSPKSGHDTVSWYQQALGQGPQFIFQYYEEEERQRGNFPDRFSGHQFPNYSSELNVNALLLGDSALYLCASSGDRVAYNEQFFGPGTRLTVL.

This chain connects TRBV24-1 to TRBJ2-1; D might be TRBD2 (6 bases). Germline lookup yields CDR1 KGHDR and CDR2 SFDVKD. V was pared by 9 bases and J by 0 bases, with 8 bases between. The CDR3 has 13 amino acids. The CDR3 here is CATGTGSYNEQFF. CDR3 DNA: TGTGCCACCGGGACTGGCTCCTACAATGAGCAGTTCTTC.

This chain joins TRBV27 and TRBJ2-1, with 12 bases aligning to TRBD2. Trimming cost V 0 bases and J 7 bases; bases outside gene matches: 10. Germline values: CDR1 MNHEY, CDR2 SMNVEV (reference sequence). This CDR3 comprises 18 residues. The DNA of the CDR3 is TGTGCCAGCAGTTTATCCGGGCTAGCGGGAGGGGTACGGAATGAGCAGTTCTTC. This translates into CASSLSGLAGGVRNEQFF.

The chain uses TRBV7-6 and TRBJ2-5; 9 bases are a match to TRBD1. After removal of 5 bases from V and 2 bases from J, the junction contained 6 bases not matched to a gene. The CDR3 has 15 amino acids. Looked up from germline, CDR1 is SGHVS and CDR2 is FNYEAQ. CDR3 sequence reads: CASSLQGTGQETQYF. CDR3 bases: TGTGCCAGCAGCCTTCAAGGGACAGGGCAAGAGACCCAGTACTTC. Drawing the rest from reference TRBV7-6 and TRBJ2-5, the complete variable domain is GAGVSQSPRYKVTKRGQDVALRCDPISGHVSLYWYRQALGQGPEFLTYFNYEAQQDKSGLPNDRFSAERPEGSISTLTIQRTEQRDSAMYRCASSLQGTGQETQYFGPGTRLLVL.

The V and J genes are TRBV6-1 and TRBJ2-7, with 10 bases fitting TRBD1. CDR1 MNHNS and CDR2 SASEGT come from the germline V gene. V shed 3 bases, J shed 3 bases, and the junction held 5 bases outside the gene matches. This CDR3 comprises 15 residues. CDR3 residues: CASSDGTGAIYEQYF. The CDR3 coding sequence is TGTGCCAGCAGTGACGGGACAGGGGCAATCTACGAGCAGTACTTC.

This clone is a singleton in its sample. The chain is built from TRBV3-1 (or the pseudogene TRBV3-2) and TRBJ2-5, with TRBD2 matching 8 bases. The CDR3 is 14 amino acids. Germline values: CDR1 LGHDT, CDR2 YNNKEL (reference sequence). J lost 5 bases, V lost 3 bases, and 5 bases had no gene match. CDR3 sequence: CASSQGLGGETQYF. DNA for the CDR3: TGTGCCAGCAGCCAGGGACTAGGGGGGGAGACCCAGTACTTC.

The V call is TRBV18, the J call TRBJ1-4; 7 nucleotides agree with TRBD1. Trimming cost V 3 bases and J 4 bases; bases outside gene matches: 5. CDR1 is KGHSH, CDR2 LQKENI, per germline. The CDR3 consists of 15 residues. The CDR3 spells CASSPGTADNEKLFF. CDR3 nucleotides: TGTGCCAGCTCACCCGGGACAGCTGATAATGAAAAACTGTTTTTT.

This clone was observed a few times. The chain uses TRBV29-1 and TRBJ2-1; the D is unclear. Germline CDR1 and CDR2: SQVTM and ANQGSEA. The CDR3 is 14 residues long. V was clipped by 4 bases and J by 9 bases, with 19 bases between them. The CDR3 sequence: CSVGFGSGAFEQFF. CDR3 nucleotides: TGCAGCGTTGGTTTCGGTAGTGGTGCATTTGAGCAGTTCTTC.

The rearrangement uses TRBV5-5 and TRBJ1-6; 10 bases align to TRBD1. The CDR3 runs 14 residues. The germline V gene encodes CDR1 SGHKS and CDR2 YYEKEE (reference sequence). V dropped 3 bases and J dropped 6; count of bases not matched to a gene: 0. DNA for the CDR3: TGTGCCAGCAGCTGGACAGGGGGTAATTCACCCCTCCACTTT. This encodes CASSWTGGNSPLHF.

The CDR3 nucleotides read TGTGCCAGCAGCCCCGCGGGACAGGGGGACTATGGCTACACCTTC. Residues: CASSPAGQGDYGYTF. V usage is TRBV28 and J usage is TRBJ1-2, with 11 bases fitting TRBD1. Germline V CDR1 and CDR2: MDHEN, SYDVKM. The CDR3 totals 15 residues. Trimming took 6 bases from V and 3 from J; bases not matched to a gene: 6.

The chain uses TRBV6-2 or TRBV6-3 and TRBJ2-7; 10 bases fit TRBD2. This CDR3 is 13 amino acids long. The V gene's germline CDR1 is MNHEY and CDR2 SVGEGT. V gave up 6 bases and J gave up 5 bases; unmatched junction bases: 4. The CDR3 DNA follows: TGTGCCAGCAGACCTAGCGGGAGCAACGAGCAGTACTTC. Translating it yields CASRPSGSNEQYF.

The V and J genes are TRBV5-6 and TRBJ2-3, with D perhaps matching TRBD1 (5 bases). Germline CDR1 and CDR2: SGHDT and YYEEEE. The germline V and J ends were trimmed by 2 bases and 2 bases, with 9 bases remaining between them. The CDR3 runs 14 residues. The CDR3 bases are TGTGCCAGCAGCTTAGGGGTTCCCACAGATACGCAGTATTTT. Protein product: CASSLGVPTDTQYF.

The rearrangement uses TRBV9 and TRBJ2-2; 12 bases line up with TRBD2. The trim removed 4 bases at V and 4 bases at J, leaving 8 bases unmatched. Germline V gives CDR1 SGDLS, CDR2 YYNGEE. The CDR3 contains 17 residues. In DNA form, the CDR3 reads TGTGCCAGCAGCCCAAGTCTAGCGGGAGGGATCACCGGGGAGCTGTTTTTT. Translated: CASSPSLAGGITGELFF.

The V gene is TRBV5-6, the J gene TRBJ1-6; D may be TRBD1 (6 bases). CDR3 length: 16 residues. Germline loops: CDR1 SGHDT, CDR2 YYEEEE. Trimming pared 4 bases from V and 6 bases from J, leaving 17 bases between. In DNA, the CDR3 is TGTGCCAGCAGCGGGTGGACAGAGACTCTTAATTCACCCCTCCACTTT. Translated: CASSGWTETLNSPLHF. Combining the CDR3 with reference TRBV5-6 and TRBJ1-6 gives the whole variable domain DAGVTQSPTHLIKTRGQQVTLRCSPKSGHDTVSWYQQALGQGPQFIFQYYEEEERQRGNFPDRFSGHQFPNYSSELNVNALLLGDSALYLCASSGWTETLNSPLHFGNGTRLTVT.

As DNA, the CDR3 is TGTGCCAGCAGCCTCGTCCGACTAGCGGGAGAGGCAGATACGCAGTATTTT. Translating gives CASSLVRLAGEADTQYF. V and J are TRBV11-3 and TRBJ2-3; 12 nucleotides align to TRBD2. Per the germline V gene, CDR1 is SGHNT and CDR2 is YENEEA. The V segment lost 5 bases and the J segment 4 bases; nucleotides outside the gene matches: 10. The CDR3 runs to 17 residues.

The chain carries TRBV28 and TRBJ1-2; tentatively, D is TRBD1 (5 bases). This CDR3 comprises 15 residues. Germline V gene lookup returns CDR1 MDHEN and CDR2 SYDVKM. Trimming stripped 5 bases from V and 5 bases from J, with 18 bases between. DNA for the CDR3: TGTGCCAGCAGTGGTGGGGCCACGCCAATTTATGGCTACACCTTC. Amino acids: CASSGGATPIYGYTF.

The CDR3 DNA follows: TGTGCCAGCAGTCAAGCCCGACAGGGAACCGGGGAGCTGTTTTTT. Translating it yields CASSQARQGTGELFF. The chain links TRBV6-2 or TRBV6-3 to TRBJ2-2; 7 bases fit TRBD1. Germline V gene sequence: CDR1 MNHEY, CDR2 SVGEGT. This CDR3 has 15 residues. Losses at the gene ends were 5 bases for V and 5 bases for J; bases not matched to a gene: 8.

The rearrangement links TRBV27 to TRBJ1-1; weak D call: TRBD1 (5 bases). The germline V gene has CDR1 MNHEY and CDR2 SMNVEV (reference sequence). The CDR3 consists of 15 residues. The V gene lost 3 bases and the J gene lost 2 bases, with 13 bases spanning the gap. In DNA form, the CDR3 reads TGTGCCAGCAGTTTTTGGGGGAGGTTCAACACTGAAGCTTTCTTT. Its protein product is CASSFWGRFNTEAFF.

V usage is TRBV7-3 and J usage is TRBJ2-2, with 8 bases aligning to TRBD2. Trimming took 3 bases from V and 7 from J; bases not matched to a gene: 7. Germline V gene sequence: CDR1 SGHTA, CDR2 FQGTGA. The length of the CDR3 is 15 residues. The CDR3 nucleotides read TGTGCCAGCAGCTTCCGCGGGGGGCTTAACGGGGAGCTGTTTTTT. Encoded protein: CASSFRGGLNGELFF.

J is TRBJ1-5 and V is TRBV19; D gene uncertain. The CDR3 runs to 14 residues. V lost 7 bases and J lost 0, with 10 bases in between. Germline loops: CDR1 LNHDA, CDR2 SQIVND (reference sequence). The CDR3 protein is CASTAGDSNQPQHF. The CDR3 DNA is TGTGCCAGTACGGCCGGGGATAGCAATCAGCCCCAGCATTTT.

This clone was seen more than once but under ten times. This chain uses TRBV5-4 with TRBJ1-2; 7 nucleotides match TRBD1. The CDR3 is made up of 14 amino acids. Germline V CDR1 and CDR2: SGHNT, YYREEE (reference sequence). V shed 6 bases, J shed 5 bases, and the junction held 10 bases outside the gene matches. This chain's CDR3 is CASTQGDRQYGYTF. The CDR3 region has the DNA TGTGCCAGCACCCAGGGGGACAGACAATATGGCTACACCTTC.

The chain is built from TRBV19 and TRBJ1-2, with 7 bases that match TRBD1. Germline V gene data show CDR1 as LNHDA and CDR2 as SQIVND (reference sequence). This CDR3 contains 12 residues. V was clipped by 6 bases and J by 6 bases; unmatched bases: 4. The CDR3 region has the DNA TGTGCCAGTAGGACAGGGATAGATGGCTACACCTTC. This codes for CASRTGIDGYTF.